What follows is one T cell receptor (beta chain) and its context. Its specificity is not known. The V end lost 3 bases, the J end lost 4 bases, and 13 bases lay between the germline ends. The CDR3 is 15 residues long. Germline loops: CDR1 SGHVS, CDR2 FNYEAQ. These data are taken from a study of shared clonotypes between healthy human individuals. Study outcomes and limitations: Four donors had approximately 4.6% of their naive CD4 clonotypes in common. Tissues were not sampled, only blood, and their repertoires likely differ.

Sorted-subset replicate PCR reactions were performed with around 200 ng DNA, corresponding to about 30,000 T cell genomes. TCRdb's table, derived via immunoSEQ multiplex PCR, lists solely in-frame clones and lacks some. This table has over a million clones, 95% to 99% appearing once. The sample consisted of naive CD4+ T cells sorted from blood. The subset is: CD45RA+ positively selected. The origin of this receptor is a man younger than 45 in good health. V and J are TRBV7-6 and TRBJ1-3; D may be TRBD1 (6 bases). CDR3 in DNA: TGTGCCAGCAGCTTCCCGGACAGTTCAGGAAACACCATATATTTT. This gives the protein CASSFPDSSGNTIYF.